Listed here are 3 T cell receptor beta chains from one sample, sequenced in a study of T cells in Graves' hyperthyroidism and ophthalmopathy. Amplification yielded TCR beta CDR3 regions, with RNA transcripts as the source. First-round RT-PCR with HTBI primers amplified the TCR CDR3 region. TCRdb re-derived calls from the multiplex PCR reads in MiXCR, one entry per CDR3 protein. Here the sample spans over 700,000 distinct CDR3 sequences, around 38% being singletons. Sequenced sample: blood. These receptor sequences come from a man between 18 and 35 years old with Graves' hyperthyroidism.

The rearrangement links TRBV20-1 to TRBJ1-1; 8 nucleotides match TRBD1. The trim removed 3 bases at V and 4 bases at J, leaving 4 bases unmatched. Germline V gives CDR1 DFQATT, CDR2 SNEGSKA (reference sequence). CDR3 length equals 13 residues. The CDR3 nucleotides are TGCAGTGCTAGGGACAGGGTCGGCACTGAAGCTTTCTTT. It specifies CSARDRVGTEAFF.

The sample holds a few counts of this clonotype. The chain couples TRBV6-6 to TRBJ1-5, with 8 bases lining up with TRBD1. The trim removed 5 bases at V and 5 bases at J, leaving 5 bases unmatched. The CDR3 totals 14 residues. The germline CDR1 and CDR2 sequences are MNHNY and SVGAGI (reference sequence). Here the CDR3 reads CASSKDREDQPQHF. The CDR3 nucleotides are TGTGCCAGCAGTAAGGACAGGGAGGATCAGCCCCAGCATTTT.

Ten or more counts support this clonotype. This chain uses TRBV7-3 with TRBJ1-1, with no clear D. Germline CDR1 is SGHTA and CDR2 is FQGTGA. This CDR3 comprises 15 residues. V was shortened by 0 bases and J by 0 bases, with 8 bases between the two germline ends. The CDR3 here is CASSLTPGMNTEAFF. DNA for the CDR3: TGTGCCAGCAGCTTAACGCCTGGAATGAACACTGAAGCTTTCTTT.